Listed here are 10 T cell receptor beta chains from one sample, sequenced in a study of cytomegalovirus exposure and HLA in healthy donors. Sequencing used immunoSEQ multiplex PCR; TCRdb keeps in-frame clones, though not all of them. In the table there are hundreds of thousands of clones, 80% to 90% of which are singletons. The sequencing input was PBMCs. Receptor source: a woman between 18 and 29 years old in good health and CMV-seronegative.

The chain combines TRBV19 with TRBJ2-7; TRBD1 matches at 7 bases. The CDR3 is 15 amino acids. The V gene end was trimmed by 1 base and the J gene end by 2 bases; junction bases not matched to a gene: 5. Germline values: CDR1 LNHDA, CDR2 SQIVND (reference sequence). This chain's CDR3 is CASSIVSTGTYEQYF. The CDR3 DNA sequence: TGTGCCAGTAGTATAGTCTCGACAGGGACCTACGAGCAGTACTTC.

This clone was detected once. The chain links TRBV7-8 to TRBJ2-5, with D possibly being TRBD1 (5 bases). This CDR3 is 16 amino acids long. V was clipped by 8 bases and J by 2 bases, with 21 bases between them. CDR1 is SGHVS and CDR2 is FQNEAQ in the germline V gene. The CDR3 loop is CASGKPSRQKQETQYF. The CDR3 region has the DNA TGTGCCAGCGGCAAACCGTCCAGACAGAAACAAGAGACCCAGTACTTC.

V gene TRBV6-1 combines with J gene TRBJ1-1; a possible D gene is TRBD1 (5 bases). V gave up 4 bases and J gave up 0 bases, with 12 bases separating them. The CDR3 length is 15 residues. In germline, CDR1 is MNHNS, CDR2 SASEGT. CDR3 loop: CASSARTRMNTEAFF. CDR3 nucleotide sequence: TGTGCCAGCAGTGCGAGGACACGTATGAACACTGAAGCTTTCTTT.

The CDR3 is CASSYDTYYEQYF. The CDR3 DNA reads TGTGCCAGCAGTTATGACACATACTACGAGCAGTACTTC. The gene calls are TRBV28 and TRBJ2-7; unclear D gene. Germline values: CDR1 MDHEN, CDR2 SYDVKM. The CDR3 length is 13 residues. Deletions cut 4 bases from V and 3 bases from J, with 10 bases between.

This sequence joins TRBV27 and TRBJ2-1; 8 bases agree with TRBD2. In germline, CDR1 is MNHEY, CDR2 SMNVEV (reference sequence). V shed 7 bases and J 4 bases; nucleotides not matched to a gene: 6. This CDR3 is built from 14 residues. The CDR3 coding sequence is TGTGCCAGCAAGTCTAGCGGGTTGTACAATGAGCAGTTCTTC. This codes for CASKSSGLYNEQFF.

The chain combines TRBV9 with TRBJ2-1, with TRBD2 matching over 8 bases. The CDR3 spans 15 residues. J was trimmed by 4 bases and V by 4 bases; bases with no gene match: 7. Germline values: CDR1 SGDLS, CDR2 YYNGEE. This CDR3 is CASSTSGLAYNEQFF. CDR3 nucleotides: TGTGCCAGCAGCACCTCCGGACTAGCATACAATGAGCAGTTCTTC.

The genes are TRBV2 and TRBJ2-7, with D possibly matching TRBD1 (5 bases). V was cut by 10 bases and J by 3 bases, with 19 bases left in between. The CDR3 loop spans 14 amino acids. Per the germline V gene, CDR1 is SNHLY and CDR2 is FYNNEI. The CDR3 loop reads CATRARVHHYEQYF. The CDR3 bases are TGTGCCACCCGGGCCAGGGTCCACCACTACGAGCAGTACTTC.

This clone was picked up one time. The chain combines TRBV20-1 with TRBJ2-4; unclear D gene. Per germline, CDR1 DFQATT and CDR2 SNEGSKA (reference sequence). The length of the CDR3 is 11 residues. CDR3 sequence: CSYIAKNIQYF. The CDR3 nucleotides read TGCAGCTATATAGCCAAAAACATTCAGTACTTC.

CDR3 sequence: CASSPNRGGIPEAFF. Here the CDR3 DNA reads TGCGCCAGCAGCCCAAACAGGGGAGGAATTCCTGAAGCTTTCTTT. This chain links TRBV5-1 with TRBJ1-1; 7 positions match TRBD1. Looked up from germline, CDR1 is SGHRS and CDR2 is YFSETQ. Trimming took 4 bases from V and 6 from J; bases not matched to a gene: 12. The CDR3 runs 15 residues.

The J gene is TRBJ2-7, the V gene TRBV5-4, with TRBD1 as a possible D gene (6 bases). Trimming took off 5 bases at V and 5 bases at J, with 20 bases between the two ends. Per the germline V gene, CDR1 is SGHNT and CDR2 is YYREEE (reference sequence). The CDR3 extends over 15 amino acids. The CDR3 nucleotides read TGTGCCAGCAGGGTACAGGGATCTAGCCGCCACGAGCAGTACTTC. Its protein is CASRVQGSSRHEQYF. The entire variable domain, with the rest obtained from reference TRBV5-4 and TRBJ2-7, is as follows: ETGVTQSPTHLIKTRGQQVTLRCSSQSGHNTVSWYQQALGQGPQFIFQYYREEENGRGNFPPRFSGLQFPNYSSELNVNALELDDSALYLCASRVQGSSRHEQYFGPGTRLTVT.